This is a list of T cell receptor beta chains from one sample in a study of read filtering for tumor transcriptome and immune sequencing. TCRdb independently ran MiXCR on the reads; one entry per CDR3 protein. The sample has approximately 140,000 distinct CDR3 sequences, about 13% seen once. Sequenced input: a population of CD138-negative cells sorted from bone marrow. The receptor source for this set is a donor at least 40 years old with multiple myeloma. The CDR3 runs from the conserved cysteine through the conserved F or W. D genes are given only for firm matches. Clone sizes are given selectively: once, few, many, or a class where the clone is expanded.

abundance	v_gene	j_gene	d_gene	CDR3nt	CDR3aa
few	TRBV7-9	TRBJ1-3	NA	TGTGCCAGCAGCTTAATCAACGCCATATATTTT	CASSLINAIYF
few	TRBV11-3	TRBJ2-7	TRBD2	TGTGCCAGCAGCCACGGGGAGGGTGCTCCAGCCCTACGGGAGCAGTACTTC	CASSHGEGAPALREQYF
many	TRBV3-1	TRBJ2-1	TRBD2	TGTGCCAGCAGCCCCCCGACTAGCGGTCGGGGTTCGGAACAGTTCTTC	CASSPPTSGRGSEQFF
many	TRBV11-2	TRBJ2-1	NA	TGTGCCAGCAGCTCCACGGGGCGGAGCTCCTACAATGAGCAGTTCTTC	CASSSTGRSSYNEQFF
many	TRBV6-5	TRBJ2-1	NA	TGTGCCAGCAGTTACGAGCGGGCTGACAATGAGCAGTTCTTC	CASSYERADNEQFF
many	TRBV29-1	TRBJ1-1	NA	TGCAGCGTCATGAAAGCGGGTACGAACACTGAAGCTTTCTTT	CSVMKAGTNTEAFF
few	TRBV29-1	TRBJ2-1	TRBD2	TGCAGCGTCGACGCCCGGCTAGCGGTCTACAATGAGCAGTTCTTC	CSVDARLAVYNEQFF
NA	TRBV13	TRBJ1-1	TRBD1	TGTGCCAGCAGCGTCGGGACAGAAGAAGCTTTCTTT	CASSVGTEEAFF
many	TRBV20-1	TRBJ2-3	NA	TGCAGTGCTAGAGGGGGGCAGAATACGCAGTATTTT	CSARGGQNTQYF
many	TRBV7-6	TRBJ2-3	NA	TGTGCCAGCAGCTTAGCGGGAGCAGATACGCAGTATTTT	CASSLAGADTQYF
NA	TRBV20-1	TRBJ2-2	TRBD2	TGCAGTGCTAGAGTAGCGGGAGCGAAGGGGACCGGGGAGCTGTCTTTT	CSARVAGAKGTGELSF
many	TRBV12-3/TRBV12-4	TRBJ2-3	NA	TGTGCCAGCAGTTTAAAGGGAAAGAGGGGAGATACGCAGTATTTT	CASSLKGKRGDTQYF
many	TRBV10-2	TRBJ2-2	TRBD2	TGCGCCAGCAGGGTTAGCGGGTACACCGGGGAGCTGTTTTTT	CASRVSGYTGELFF
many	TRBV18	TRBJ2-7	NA	TGTGCCAGCTCGGGCGGTTCGGGCTACGAGCAGTACTTC	CASSGGSGYEQYF
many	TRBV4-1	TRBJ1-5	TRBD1	TGCGCCAGCAGCCAAGAATTCGGGACAGGCAATCAGCCCCAGCATTTT	CASSQEFGTGNQPQHF
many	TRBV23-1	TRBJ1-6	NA	TGCGCCAGCAGCTACGGCGGGTATAATTCACCCCTCCACTTT	CASSYGGYNSPLHF
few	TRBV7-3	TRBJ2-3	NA	TGTGCCTGCAGCTTAACAGGACACTCTAGTGATACGCAGTATTTT	CACSLTGHSSDTQYF
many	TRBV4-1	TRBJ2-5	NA	TGCGCCAGCAGCCATCCTCGGACTGATACTCAAGAGACCCAGTACTTC	CASSHPRTDTQETQYF
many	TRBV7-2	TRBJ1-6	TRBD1	TGTGCCAGCAGCCACCGGGACAGGGGGATTTCACCCCTCCACTTT	CASSHRDRGISPLHF
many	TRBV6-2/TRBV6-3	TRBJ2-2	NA	TGTGCCAGCAGCCTAGCTCCGGGACACTTGAACACCGGGGAGCTGTTTTTT	CASSLAPGHLNTGELFF
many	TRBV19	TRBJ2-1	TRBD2	TGTGCCAGTAGTATAGACGCGGGACTAGCGGGCCTGCTCTCCTCCTACAATGAGCAGTTCTTC	CASSIDAGLAGLLSSYNEQFF
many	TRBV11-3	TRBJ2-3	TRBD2	TGTGCCAGCACCCCTAGCGGGAGACCCGATACGCAGTATTTT	CASTPSGRPDTQYF
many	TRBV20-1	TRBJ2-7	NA	TGCAGTGCTAGAAACCCACGAGGTAGTAAGGACTACGAGCAGTACTTC	CSARNPRGSKDYEQYF
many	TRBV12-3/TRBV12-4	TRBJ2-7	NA	TGTGCCAGCAGGTACTCGGGGGGCCAGAGCTACGAGCAGTACTTC	CASRYSGGQSYEQYF
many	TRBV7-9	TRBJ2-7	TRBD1	TGTGCCAGCAGCTCAGGGGGCAAGGCCTACGAGCAGTACTTC	CASSSGGKAYEQYF
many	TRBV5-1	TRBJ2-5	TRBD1	TGCGCCAGCAGCTGGGACAGACAAGAGACCCAGTACTTC	CASSWDRQETQYF